Sequencing of this T cell receptor beta chain was carried out in a study of CD8 T cells in Susac syndrome. Sequencing targeted TCR beta in blood CD8+ and CD4+ T cells. Controls were healthy donors chosen to match patients in age and sex. RNA totalling roughly 0.45 to 1 ug underwent reverse transcription with random hexamers. Multiplex immunoSEQ PCR targeted 54 Vbeta and 13 Jbeta TCR beta segments. TCRdb itself ran the immunoSEQ multiplex PCR reads through MiXCR, one entry per CDR3 protein. The sample carries more than 150,000 distinct CDR3 sequences, about 92% recorded once. Sample: CD4+ T cells from PBMCs. This TCR came from a human donor in good health.

The CDR3 nucleotides are TGCGCCAGCAAAAGGGGTGACACGCAGTATTTT. It translates to CASKRGDTQYF. The chain has TRBV5-1 and TRBJ2-3; possibly TRBD1 for D (5 bases). V was trimmed by 6 bases and J by 9 bases, leaving 11 bases between them. The CDR3 extends over 11 amino acids. Germline CDR1 is SGHRS and CDR2 is YFSETQ.